A single sample is the source of the 20 T cell receptor beta chains below, sequenced in a study of blood T cell repertoires in COVID-19. Produced via immunoSEQ multiplex PCR; TCRdb's table is partial and in-frame only. The data hold some 250,000 clones, with more than 80% observed a single time. Source material: peripheral blood. The receptor source for this set is a woman of 80 years or more with COVID-19, enrolled during active disease.

The J gene is TRBJ1-6, the V gene TRBV2; D remains unclear. Germline V gene lookup returns CDR1 SNHLY and CDR2 FYNNEI. This CDR3 contains 14 residues. The V end lost 8 bases, the J end lost 9 bases, and 17 bases lay between the germline ends. The CDR3 DNA reads TGTGCCAGCCGCACCGAAGCGGACGGTTCACCCCTCCACTTT. Encoded protein: CASRTEADGSPLHF.

This chain connects TRBV5-1 to TRBJ1-2; 9 bases are shared with TRBD1. Germline CDR1 is SGHRS and CDR2 is YFSETQ. The CDR3 is 15 amino acids. V lost 4 bases, J lost 8 bases, and 12 bases stayed unmatched. The CDR3 loop is CASSATGGTVRGYTF. DNA for the CDR3: TGCGCCAGCAGCGCCACAGGGGGCACGGTGAGAGGCTACACCTTC.

The rearrangement joins TRBV6-5 to TRBJ2-7; 7 bases are a match to TRBD1. V trimming: 9 bases; J trimming: 3 bases; junction bases outside the gene matches: 8. CDR1 MNHEY and CDR2 SVGAGI come from the germline V gene. This CDR3 region has 13 residues. CDR3 in DNA: TGTGCCAGTGGGACAGATACCTACTACGAGCAGTACTTC. Its translation is CASGTDTYYEQYF.

V and J are TRBV3-1 (or the pseudogene TRBV3-2) and TRBJ1-2, with unresolved D. Germline CDR1 and CDR2: LGHDT and YNNKEL (reference sequence). Trimming shortened V by 2 bases and J by 5 bases, and 18 bases separated the two germline ends. The CDR3 runs to 16 residues. CDR3 DNA: TGTGCCAGCAGCCAACTATCCCTCAAGCGGCGGTATGGCTACACCTTC. It is translated as CASSQLSLKRRYGYTF.

This chain uses TRBV20-1 with TRBJ1-1, with D perhaps TRBD1 (5 bases). CDR1 is DFQATT, CDR2 SNEGSKA, per germline (reference sequence). The CDR3 covers 12 residues. V was clipped by 3 bases and J by 13 bases, with 18 bases between them. This chain's CDR3 is CSASGQGPLDFF. The CDR3 DNA follows: TGCAGTGCTAGTGGGCAGGGCCCGTTAGATTTCTTT.

This clone was picked up a small number of times. Written as DNA, the CDR3 is TGTGCCAGCAGTTCACAGGGTTATGGCTACACCTTC. Residues: CASSSQGYGYTF. The chain employs TRBV27 and TRBJ1-2; tentative D call: TRBD1 (6 bases). The length of the CDR3 is 12 residues. Germline V gene lookup returns CDR1 MNHEY and CDR2 SMNVEV (reference sequence). Trimming stripped 4 bases from V and 5 bases from J, with 8 bases between.

The V gene is TRBV14, the J gene TRBJ1-2; D is unclear. CDR3 length: 13 amino acids. CDR1 is SGHDN and CDR2 is FVKESK in the germline V gene. The V end was cut by 0 bases, the J end by 4 bases, with 6 bases between. The chain's CDR3 is CASSQDWAYGYTF. The DNA of the CDR3 is TGTGCCAGCAGCCAAGATTGGGCCTATGGCTACACCTTC.

The chain links TRBV7-3 to TRBJ2-3, with D unclear. This CDR3 has 12 amino acids. V gave up 4 bases and J gave up 4 bases, with 6 bases separating them. Germline CDR1 reads SGHTA; CDR2 reads FQGTGA. CDR3 sequence: CASSSGADTQYF. The DNA for the CDR3 is TGTGCCAGCAGCTCGGGTGCAGATACGCAGTATTTT.

The rearrangement uses TRBV28 and TRBJ2-3; D gene unclear. CDR3 length: 12 residues. CDR1 MDHEN and CDR2 SYDVKM come from the germline V gene. The V gene lost 5 bases and the J gene lost 7 bases, with 10 bases spanning the gap. CDR3 sequence (DNA): TGTGCCAGCAGTCCCCCTAGGCATACGCAGTATTTT. Protein sequence: CASSPPRHTQYF.

This chain connects TRBV29-1 to TRBJ1-2, with D unresolved. Trimming removed 3 bases at V and 4 bases at J, with 9 bases between. The CDR3 consists of 12 residues. Per germline, CDR1 SQVTM and CDR2 ANQGSEA. The CDR3 DNA follows: TGCAGCGTTGACGAGGTATTCTATGGCTACACCTTC. Translating it yields CSVDEVFYGYTF.

This clone is a singleton in its sample. V usage is TRBV5-1 and J usage is TRBJ1-2; 7 nucleotides match TRBD1. The CDR3 length is 16 residues. Germline-derived CDR1 and CDR2 are SGHRS and YFSETQ. J lost 4 bases, V lost 1 base, and 10 bases had no gene match. The CDR3 reads CASSLSPDRLAYGYTF. The CDR3 DNA reads as TGCGCCAGCAGCTTGTCACCGGACAGGCTGGCCTATGGCTACACCTTC.

The chain recombines TRBV24-1 with TRBJ1-1; TRBD1 aligns across 8 bases. Losses at the gene ends were 2 bases for V and 5 bases for J; bases not matched to a gene: 9. The CDR3 covers 16 residues. Germline CDR1 KGHDR, CDR2 SFDVKD. The CDR3 DNA is TGTGCCACCAGTGATTCACGACAGGGGAGACATACTGAAGCTTTCTTT. Protein: CATSDSRQGRHTEAFF.

This chain joins TRBV28 and TRBJ2-7; 7 bases map to TRBD2. This CDR3 is 13 amino acids long. CDR1 is MDHEN and CDR2 is SYDVKM in the germline V gene. The V and J ends lost 6 bases and 6 bases, in that order; junction bases with no gene match: 8. The CDR3 region has the DNA TGTGCCAGCAGCCCTGGGAGGGGAAGCGAGCAGTACTTC. Encoded protein: CASSPGRGSEQYF.

The rearrangement uses TRBV5-4 and TRBJ1-1, with D uncertain. V was pared by 6 bases and J by 5 bases, with 8 bases between. CDR1 and CDR2 from the germline V gene are SGHNT and YYREEE (reference sequence). The CDR3 loop spans 11 amino acids. The CDR3 DNA follows: TGTGCCAGCAACGCGGGGACTGAAGCTTTCTTT. As protein: CASNAGTEAFF.

The gene calls are TRBV7-2 and TRBJ1-2, with D unresolved. Germline V gene sequence: CDR1 SGHTA, CDR2 FQGNSA. The CDR3 is 11 amino acids. V lost 4 bases to trimming and J lost 2 bases, with 2 bases between them. The CDR3 coding sequence is TGTGCCAGCAGCTCGAACTATGGCTACACCTTC. Translated: CASSSNYGYTF.

The chain links TRBV19 to TRBJ2-3; D is perhaps TRBD2 (8 bases). V lost 5 bases and J 0 bases, leaving 27 bases between the germline ends. There are 20 residues in the CDR3. Germline CDR1 is LNHDA and CDR2 is SQIVND (reference sequence). The CDR3 coding sequence is TGTGCCAGTAGTTCTCCACAGGGGACTAGAACAAACCCTAGCACAGATACGCAGTATTTT. Residues: CASSSPQGTRTNPSTDTQYF. Using reference TRBV19 and TRBJ2-3 for the parts outside the CDR3, the full variable domain is DGGITQSPKYLFRKEGQNVTLSCEQNLNHDAMYWYRQDPGQGLRLIYYSQIVNDFQKGDIAEGYSVSREKKESFPLTVTSAQKNPTAFYLCASSSPQGTRTNPSTDTQYFGPGTRLTVL.

This sequence joins TRBV14 and TRBJ2-5; no definite D call. Germline loops: CDR1 SGHDN, CDR2 FVKESK. Trimming cost V 4 bases and J 3 bases, with 9 bases left between them. There are 13 residues in the CDR3. CDR3 bases: TGTGCCAGCAGCCTCCAGATAAAAGAGACCCAGTACTTC. Amino acid sequence: CASSLQIKETQYF.

The chain links TRBV24-1 to TRBJ2-5, with a weak D call TRBD1 (5 bases). Trimming cost V 7 bases and J 3 bases, with 11 bases left between them. The CDR3 spans 13 residues. Germline values: CDR1 KGHDR, CDR2 SFDVKD. As DNA, the CDR3 is TGTGCCACCAGCCAGGGAAGCAAAGAGACCCAGTACTTC. This codes for CATSQGSKETQYF.

This chain links TRBV2 with TRBJ2-5; 7 nucleotides align to TRBD2. The CDR3 has 14 amino acids. The trim removed 6 bases at V and 0 bases at J, leaving 4 bases unmatched. Germline V gene lookup returns CDR1 SNHLY and CDR2 FYNNEI. For the CDR3, the DNA is TGTGCCAGCAGGTCCGGGACTAACCAAGAGACCCAGTACTTC. This translates into CASRSGTNQETQYF.

This clone has just one count. The gene calls are TRBV6-5 and TRBJ1-1, with D tentatively TRBD1 (5 bases). The germline gives CDR1 MNHEY, CDR2 SVGAGI. V lost 6 bases to trimming and J lost 8 bases, with 22 bases between them. The CDR3 extends over 15 amino acids. In nucleotides, the CDR3 is TGTGCCAGCAGGCGGGAGAACCGGGGCCTGGTGGAAGCTTTCTTT. Its translation is CASRRENRGLVEAFF.